The 29 T cell receptor beta chains below were found in one sample sequenced in a study of early stage breast cancer tumors listed by TCRdb under 2017. Library generation was performed with the immunoSEQ multiplex PCR assay. TCRdb provides this immuneACCESS table in a form limited to in-frame rearrangements. Some clones are lacking; in checked studies, under half of them reflect an unresolved V gene, and why the rest are absent is not known. The sample table lists 4,000 to 5,500 clones, 64% of them with a count of one. The ten largest account for around 25% of the sample. The sequenced material came from breast tumor tissue. These TCRs come from a person aged 45-65 years with breast cancer.

This sequence joins TRBV27 and TRBJ1-2; 8 bases fit TRBD1. Germline V CDR1 and CDR2: MNHEY, SMNVEV (reference sequence). This CDR3 contains 17 residues. Losses at the gene ends were 3 bases for V and 4 bases for J; bases not matched to a gene: 13. CDR3 in DNA: TGTGCCAGCAGTTTCAATGATGGCAGGGGGCGCTTCTATGGCTACACCTTC. Its translation: CASSFNDGRGRFYGYTF.

The chain couples TRBV18 to TRBJ1-1, with D possibly being TRBD1 (6 bases). CDR3 length: 13 amino acids. Germline V gene data show CDR1 as KGHSH and CDR2 as LQKENI. The germline V and J ends were trimmed by 8 bases and 3 bases, with 13 bases remaining between them. The CDR3 coding sequence is TGTGCCAGCACTTCAGGGGTTGACACTGAAGCTTTCTTT. This gives the protein CASTSGVDTEAFF.

This chain uses TRBV16 with TRBJ2-7; D ambiguous. The CDR3 length is 13 residues. Trimming pared 1 base from V and 7 bases from J, leaving 11 bases between. The germline V gene has CDR1 KGHSY and CDR2 FQNENV. The CDR3 DNA reads as TGTGCCAGCAGCCAATTGGGCCCGAGGGAGCAGTACTTC. It specifies CASSQLGPREQYF.

The chain employs TRBV2 and TRBJ2-1, with D hard to call. The CDR3 is 12 amino acids. CDR1 and CDR2 (germline): SNHLY, FYNNEI. Deletions cut 4 bases from V and 4 bases from J, with 5 bases between. The CDR3 loop is CASSASYNEQFF. Here the CDR3 DNA reads TGTGCCAGCAGTGCGTCATACAATGAGCAGTTCTTC.

The rearrangement uses TRBV15 and TRBJ2-5, with no clear D. The CDR3 has 15 amino acids. The V end lost 0 bases, the J end lost 4 bases, and 12 bases lay between the germline ends. Germline lookup yields CDR1 LNHNV and CDR2 YYDKDF (reference sequence). The CDR3 nucleotides are TGTGCCACCAGCAGAGATAAAACGACCGGAGAGACCCAGTACTTC. Protein sequence: CATSRDKTTGETQYF.

The rearrangement uses TRBV5-5 and TRBJ1-1, with D perhaps matching TRBD1 (5 bases). Germline V gene sequence: CDR1 SGHKS, CDR2 YYEKEE (reference sequence). The length of the CDR3 is 17 residues. V lost 4 bases and J 1 base, leaving 20 bases between the germline ends. The CDR3 bases are TGTGCCAGCAGCCTGTCATGGCAGACAGTTAGGAACACTGAAGCTTTCTTT. Its protein product is CASSLSWQTVRNTEAFF.

Judged by abundance, this clone is medium-sized. The chain uses TRBV7-9 and TRBJ1-4; D gene uncertain. Germline V gene sequence: CDR1 SEHNR, CDR2 FQNEAQ (reference sequence). Trimming cost V 4 bases and J 0 bases, with 12 bases left between them. This CDR3 comprises 16 residues. CDR3 coding DNA: TGTGCCAGCAGCTCGCGGACGGCCACAACTAATGAAAAACTGTTTTTT. Encoded protein: CASSSRTATTNEKLFF.

V gene TRBV6-6 combines with J gene TRBJ2-7; 12 bases align to TRBD1. After removal of 4 bases from V and 6 bases from J, the junction contained 7 bases not matched to a gene. CDR1 and CDR2 (germline): MNHNY, SVGAGI (reference sequence). This CDR3 has 15 amino acids. CDR3 loop: CASSSTGTGGGEQYF. In DNA form, the CDR3 reads TGTGCCAGCAGTTCGACCGGGACAGGGGGCGGCGAGCAGTACTTC.

V gene TRBV18 combines with J gene TRBJ1-1, with 8 positions matching TRBD1. The CDR3 totals 15 residues. Germline V CDR1 and CDR2: KGHSH, LQKENI. Losses at the gene ends were 5 bases for V and 5 bases for J; bases not matched to a gene: 10. CDR3 protein: CASSEVARGLTEAFF. As DNA, the CDR3 is TGTGCCAGCTCAGAGGTGGCCAGGGGGCTGACTGAAGCTTTCTTT. Full variable domain (remainder filled in from reference TRBV18 and TRBJ1-1): NAGVMQNPRHLVRRRGQEARLRCSPMKGHSHVYWYRQLPEEGLKFMVYLQKENIIDESGMPKERFSAEFPKEGPSILRIQQVVRGDSAAYFCASSEVARGLTEAFFGQGTRLTVV.

The chain joins TRBV7-2 to TRBJ2-2; 9 nucleotides align to TRBD2. Trimming removed 5 bases from V and 6 bases from J; junction bases left unmatched: 7. This CDR3 spans 15 amino acids. CDR1 is SGHTA, CDR2 FQGNSA, per germline. The CDR3 reads CASSPSGGSSGELFF. The CDR3 coding sequence is TGTGCCAGCAGCCCCAGCGGGGGGTCATCCGGGGAGCTGTTTTTT. The whole variable domain, remainder taken from reference TRBV7-2 and TRBJ2-2, is GAGVSQSPSNKVTEKGKDVELRCDPISGHTALYWYRQSLGQGLEFLIYFQGNSAPDKSGLPSDRFSAERTGGSVSTLTIQRTQQEDSAVYLCASSPSGGSSGELFFGEGSRLTVL.

V is TRBV10-3 and J is TRBJ2-7, with D perhaps given as TRBD1 or TRBD2 (5 bases each). This CDR3 is built from 16 residues. V was trimmed by 1 base and J by 1 base, leaving 14 bases between them. Germline CDR1 is ENHRY and CDR2 is SYGVKD. The CDR3 region is CAISEWGNPYSYEQYF. The CDR3 nucleotides read TGTGCCATCAGTGAGTGGGGGAATCCTTATTCCTACGAGCAGTACTTC.

This clone showed up just a few times. This chain joins TRBV5-1 and TRBJ1-2; 7 nucleotides match TRBD1. V trimming: 3 bases; J trimming: 5 bases; junction bases outside the gene matches: 10. Germline CDR1 is SGHRS and CDR2 is YFSETQ. This CDR3 spans 15 amino acids. Written as DNA, the CDR3 is TGCGCCAGCAGCTCGGGACAGATACCTGCATATGGCTACACCTTC. It specifies CASSSGQIPAYGYTF.

The V and J genes are TRBV11-2 and TRBJ2-3; 11 bases agree with TRBD2. J gave up 3 bases and V 4 bases, and 9 bases lay outside the gene matches. The CDR3 covers 17 residues. Germline lookup yields CDR1 SGHAT and CDR2 FQNNGV. The CDR3 here is CASSSFGLAGGTDTQYF. CDR3 coding DNA: TGTGCCAGCAGCTCCTTCGGGTTAGCGGGGGGGACAGATACGCAGTATTTT.

V and J are TRBV19 and TRBJ2-4; D is unclear. V shed 5 bases and J shed 7 bases, with 12 bases lying between them. Per germline, CDR1 LNHDA and CDR2 SQIVND (reference sequence). The CDR3 loop spans 13 amino acids. DNA of the CDR3: TGTGCCAGTAGTCCTCGAGGCAGCAACATTCAGTACTTC. Its protein product is CASSPRGSNIQYF.

The chain uses TRBV29-1 and TRBJ2-5; tentatively, D is TRBD1 or TRBD2 (5 bases each). This CDR3 is 14 amino acids long. V was pared by 4 bases and J by 3 bases, with 15 bases between. The germline V gene has CDR1 SQVTM and CDR2 ANQGSEA. As DNA, the CDR3 is TGCAGCGTTGGAGTACTTGGGGGAAAAGAGACCCAGTACTTC. Amino acids: CSVGVLGGKETQYF.

This clone appeared a single time. V is TRBV5-4 and J is TRBJ2-1; D perhaps matches TRBD1 (6 bases). CDR3 length equals 13 residues. Germline CDR1 and CDR2: SGHNT and YYREEE (reference sequence). With 4 bases removed from V and 10 bases from J, the gap between germline ends came to 15 bases. This CDR3 reads CASSIYRAGEQFF. The DNA of the CDR3 is TGTGCCAGCAGCATCTACAGGGCAGGGGAGCAGTTCTTC.

This chain uses TRBV7-2 with TRBJ2-1; D remains unclear. Germline V gene lookup returns CDR1 SGHTA and CDR2 FQGNSA. There are 15 residues in the CDR3. V was shortened by 0 bases and J by 0 bases, with 6 bases between the two germline ends. CDR3 loop: CASSLATSSYNEQFF. The CDR3 nucleotides read TGTGCCAGCAGCTTAGCGACGAGCTCCTACAATGAGCAGTTCTTC.

This rearrangement joins TRBV4-1 to TRBJ2-7; D might be TRBD1 (6 bases). The CDR3 extends over 15 amino acids. The germline gives CDR1 MGHRA, CDR2 YSYEKL. With 3 bases removed from V and 1 base from J, the gap between germline ends came to 13 bases. In DNA, the CDR3 is TGCGCCAGCAGCCATCCGGACAGATTATCCTACGAGCAGTACTTC. Translation gives CASSHPDRLSYEQYF.

This chain links TRBV29-1 with TRBJ1-1, with TRBD1 matching 10 bases. Losses at the gene ends were 4 bases for V and 4 bases for J; bases not matched to a gene: 6. The CDR3 contains 14 residues. CDR1 and CDR2 (germline): SQVTM, ANQGSEA. The CDR3, as DNA: TGCAGCGTTGCCGCGGGACAGGGGACCACTGAAGCTTTCTTT. This translates into CSVAAGQGTTEAFF. The full variable domain, in which reference TRBV29-1 and TRBJ1-1 provide the parts outside the CDR3, is SAVISQKPSRDICQRGTSLTIQCQVDSQVTMMFWYRQQPGQSLTLIATANQGSEATYESGFVIDKFPISRPNLTFSTLTVSNMSPEDSSIYLCSVAAGQGTTEAFFGQGTRLTVV.

This chain links TRBV5-5 with TRBJ2-3; maybe TRBD2 (5 bases). V gave up 1 base and J gave up 2 bases, with 11 bases separating them. The V gene's germline CDR1 is SGHKS and CDR2 YYEKEE (reference sequence). This CDR3 is built from 15 residues. The CDR3 region is CASSLTGDYTDTQYF. CDR3 bases: TGTGCCAGCAGCTTGACGGGCGACTACACAGATACGCAGTATTTT.

Concerning this clone itself: An end of the junction does not agree with germline; a read error may underlie this. This sequence joins TRBV9 and TRBJ2-3; D might be TRBD1 or TRBD2, each matching 6 bases. Germline assignment: CDR1 SGDLS and CDR2 YYNGEE. The CDR3 has 13 residues. The CDR3 DNA reads TGTGCCAGCAGCGAATCTCCGGGAGCCAGGGGACATTTT. Amino acids: CASSESPGARGHF.

The genes are TRBV19 and TRBJ2-7, with 8 bases fitting TRBD2. Germline V gene lookup returns CDR1 LNHDA and CDR2 SQIVND (reference sequence). This CDR3 comprises 15 residues. Losses at the gene ends were 3 bases for V and 0 bases for J; bases not matched to a gene: 4. CDR3 loop: CASSMAGGSSYEQYF. CDR3 nucleotide sequence: TGTGCCAGTAGTATGGCGGGGGGTAGCTCCTACGAGCAGTACTTC.

This chain connects TRBV5-4 to TRBJ2-3; TRBD2 matches 10 bases. The CDR3 is made up of 17 amino acids. The J segment lost 1 base and the V segment lost 0 bases, leaving 5 bases of the junction unmatched. Germline values: CDR1 SGHNT, CDR2 YYREEE (reference sequence). The CDR3 here is CASSLGLAGKGTDTQYF. The CDR3 DNA reads TGTGCCAGCAGCTTGGGACTAGCGGGTAAGGGCACAGATACGCAGTATTTT.

The chain uses TRBV28 and TRBJ1-5; D is uncertain. This CDR3 has 12 amino acids. The germline gives CDR1 MDHEN, CDR2 SYDVKM. V dropped 7 bases and J dropped 5 bases, with 9 bases sitting between them. In DNA form, the CDR3 reads TGTGCCAGCACTGAGATTGATCAGCCCCAGCATTTT. It encodes CASTEIDQPQHF. Together with reference TRBV28 and TRBJ1-5, the CDR3 gives the full variable domain: DVKVTQSSRYLVKRTGEKVFLECVQDMDHENMFWYRQDPGLGLRLIYFSYDVKMKEKGDIPEGYSVSREKKERFSLILESASTNQTSMYLCASTEIDQPQHFGDGTRLSIL.

In its sample, this clone was seen once. This chain links TRBV7-2 with TRBJ2-3; 9 nucleotides agree with TRBD2. Losses at the gene ends were 1 base for V and 0 bases for J; bases not matched to a gene: 2. Germline values: CDR1 SGHTA, CDR2 FQGNSA. CDR3 length: 16 residues. CDR3 in amino acids: CASSLGTSVSTDTQYF. For the CDR3, the DNA is TGTGCCAGCAGCTTAGGGACTAGCGTTAGCACAGATACGCAGTATTTT.

As DNA, the CDR3 is TGTGCCAGCATTAGCGGGAGGGCCTTAATACGGGAGCAGTTCTTC. This sequence encodes CASISGRALIREQFF. J is TRBJ2-1 and V is TRBV2, with 11 positions matching TRBD2. The CDR3 consists of 15 residues. V dropped 7 bases and J dropped 10; count of bases not matched to a gene: 12. Germline loops: CDR1 SNHLY, CDR2 FYNNEI. The whole variable domain, remainder taken from reference TRBV2 and TRBJ2-1, is EPEVTQTPSHQVTQMGQEVILRCVPISNHLYFYWYRQILGQKVEFLVSFYNNEISEKSEIFDDQFSVERPDGSNFTLKIRSTKLEDSAMYFCASISGRALIREQFFGPGTRLTVL.

The CDR3 region is CASSEQRYYGYTF. CDR3 in DNA: TGTGCCAGTAGTGAACAGAGGTACTATGGCTACACCTTC. The chain couples TRBV19 to TRBJ1-2; D is unresolved. V was pared by 5 bases and J by 3 bases, with 10 bases between. CDR3 length: 13 amino acids. CDR1 and CDR2 from the germline V gene are LNHDA and SQIVND (reference sequence).

Sample share makes this clone large. The genes are TRBV4-3 and TRBJ1-5; D gene ambiguous. The CDR3 spans 15 residues. From germline, CDR1 is LGHNA and CDR2 YSLEER. Deletions cut 0 bases from V and 3 bases from J, with 9 bases between. CDR3 DNA: TGCGCCAGCAGCCAAGAGGACGGTGTCAATCAGCCCCAGCATTTT. It encodes CASSQEDGVNQPQHF.

The CDR3, as DNA: TGCGCCAGCAGCTTGGCACTAGGGGGGCAAGAGACCCAGTACTTC. Its translation: CASSLALGGQETQYF. The chain recombines TRBV5-1 with TRBJ2-5; TRBD1 or TRBD2 may be the D gene (6 bases each). V shed 0 bases and J shed 2 bases, with 11 bases lying between them. The CDR3 is 15 amino acids. Germline loops: CDR1 SGHRS, CDR2 YFSETQ.